The sample holds a few counts of the clone carrying this T cell receptor (beta chain). Its specificity is not known. These data originate in a study of response to subunit inactivated influenza vaccine. General study findings and limits: Every seasonal influenza vaccination brings in few new T cells, the authors suggested.

Each CDR3 protein is one row after TCRdb ran MiXCR on the RT-PCR reads. The data contain hundreds of thousands of distinct CDR3 sequences, less than 30% of them singletons. Looked up from germline, CDR1 is SGHKS and CDR2 is YYEKEE (reference sequence). The length of the CDR3 is 15 residues. Deletions cut 4 bases from V and 0 bases from J, with 11 bases between. This clonotype was obtained from a man between 45 and 60 years old who received an inactivated influenza vaccine. The sequencing here drew on CD4+ T cells sorted from PBMCs, taken about 5 days after vaccination. V usage is TRBV5-5 and J usage is TRBJ2-1; D call uncertain. The CDR3 DNA sequence: TGTGCCAGCAGCAAAGAAACGAGCTCCTACAATGAGCAGTTCTTC. This translates into CASSKETSSYNEQFF.